This T cell receptor beta chain was found in a study of OX40 agonist ivuxolimab in advanced cancers. Across the whole study: Therapy given before enrollment (anti-PD-1, anti-PD-L1 or anti-CTLA-4) was allowed, and approximately 40% had some. Whole-study findings and limits: Some of the nonresponding patients also showed low levels of normalized T-cell clonal expansion. Both blood CD4+ and CD8+ T cells showed clonal growth by week 6 at 0.1 to 3.0 mg/kg. There were, on average, more expanded clones in CD8+ T cells than in CD4+.

As for this clone: Its target is unknown.

TCRdb keeps only in-frame clones here, not all; method: immunoSEQ multiplex PCR. The sample includes roughly 60,000 clones, about 86% seen only once; the top ten take more than 0.8%. Sample: CD4+ or CD8+ T cells sorted from blood, taken in a trial of the OX40 agonist ivuxolimab. This clonotype was sampled from an adult with an advanced solid tumor such as melanoma, head and neck, liver or kidney cancer.

This CDR3 reads CAISESSVWAGYTF. Here the CDR3 DNA reads TGTGCCATCAGTGAGTCGTCCGTTTGGGCCGGCTACACCTTC. The rearrangement uses TRBV10-3 and TRBJ1-2; D call uncertain. Trimming cost V 0 bases and J 8 bases, with 13 bases left between them. The CDR3 has 14 residues. Germline V lookup: CDR1 ENHRY, CDR2 SYGVKD.